This T cell receptor beta chain was identified in a study of Siglec-9 on CD8 T cells in melanoma. Findings and limits, study-wide: Siglec-9 reportedly marks and regulates an effector memory CD8+ T-cell subset apparently accumulating in melanoma tumors.

V lost 0 bases and J lost 4, with 16 bases in between. Germline V gives CDR1 MNHNS, CDR2 SASEGT. The CDR3 has 16 amino acids. TCRdb's copy holds only in-frame clones and misses some; the assay was immunoSEQ multiplex PCR. The sample carries over 30,000 clones, about 86% recorded once. About this clone itself: Its specificity is unknown.

This chain links TRBV6-1 with TRBJ2-7, with D hard to call. The sequenced material came from Siglec-9- CD8+ T cells sorted from blood. This sequence originates from a human donor in good health. The CDR3 coding sequence is TGTGCCAGCAGTGAAGCGTGGGATAGAGTTCTATACGAGCAGTACTTC. It translates to CASSEAWDRVLYEQYF.